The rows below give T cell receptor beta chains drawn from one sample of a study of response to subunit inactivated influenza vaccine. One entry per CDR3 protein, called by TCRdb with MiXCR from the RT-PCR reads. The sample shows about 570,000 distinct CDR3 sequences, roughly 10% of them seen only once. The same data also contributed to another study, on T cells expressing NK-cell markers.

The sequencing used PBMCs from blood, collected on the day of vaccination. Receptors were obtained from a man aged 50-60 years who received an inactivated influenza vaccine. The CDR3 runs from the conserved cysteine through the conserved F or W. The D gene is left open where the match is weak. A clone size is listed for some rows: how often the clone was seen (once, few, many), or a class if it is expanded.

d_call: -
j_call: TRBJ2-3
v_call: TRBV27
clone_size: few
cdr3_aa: CASSLNPPLWGEAAADTQYF
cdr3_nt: TGTGCCAGCAGTTTAAACCCCCCCCTTTGGGGGGAAGCAGCGGCAGATACGCAGTATTTT

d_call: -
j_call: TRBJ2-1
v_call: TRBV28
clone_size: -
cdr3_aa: CASSRKSSYNEQFF
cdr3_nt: TGTGCCAGCAGCCGAAAAAGCTCCTACAATGAGCAGTTCTTC

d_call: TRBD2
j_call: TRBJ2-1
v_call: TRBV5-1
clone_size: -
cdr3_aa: CASSIRAGGNNEQFF
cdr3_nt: TGCGCCAGCAGCATCCGAGCGGGAGGGAATAATGAGCAGTTCTTC

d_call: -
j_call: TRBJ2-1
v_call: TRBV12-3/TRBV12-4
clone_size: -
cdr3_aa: CASSFIRGLNEQFF
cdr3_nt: TGTGCCAGCAGTTTTATCAGGGGATTAAATGAGCAGTTCTTC

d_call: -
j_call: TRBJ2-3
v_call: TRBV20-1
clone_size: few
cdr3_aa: CSASDRITDTQYF
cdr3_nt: TGCAGTGCTAGTGACAGAATCACAGATACGCAGTATTTT

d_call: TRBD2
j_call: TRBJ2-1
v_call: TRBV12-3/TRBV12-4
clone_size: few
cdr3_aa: CASNPASGSLGEQFF
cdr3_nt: TGTGCCAGCAACCCCGCTAGCGGCTCCCTTGGTGAGCAGTTCTTC

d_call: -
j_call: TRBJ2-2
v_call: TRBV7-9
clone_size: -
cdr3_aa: CASSLILDGELFF
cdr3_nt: TGTGCCAGCAGCTTAATACTAGACGGGGAGCTGTTTTTT

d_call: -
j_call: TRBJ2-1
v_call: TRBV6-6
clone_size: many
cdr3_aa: CASSYSLNEQFF
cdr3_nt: TGTGCCAGCAGTTACTCTCTCAATGAGCAGTTCTTC

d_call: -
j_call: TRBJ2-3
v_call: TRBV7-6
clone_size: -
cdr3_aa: CASSHRWGEDTQYF
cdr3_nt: TGTGCCAGCAGCCACCGATGGGGTGAGGATACGCAGTATTTT

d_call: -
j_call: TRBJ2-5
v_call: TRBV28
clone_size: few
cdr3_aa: CASSLREGAQETQYF
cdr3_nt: TGTGCCAGCAGTTTGCGGGAAGGGGCTCAAGAGACCCAGTACTTC

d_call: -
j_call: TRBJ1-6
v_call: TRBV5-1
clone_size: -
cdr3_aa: CASSLASRSPLHF
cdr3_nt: TGCGCCAGCAGCTTGGCTTCTAGGTCACCCCTCCACTTT

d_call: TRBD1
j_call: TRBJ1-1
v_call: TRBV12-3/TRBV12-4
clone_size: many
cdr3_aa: CASKRKLQGVAEAFF
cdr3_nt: TGTGCCAGCAAACGTAAACTACAGGGGGTTGCTGAAGCTTTCTTT

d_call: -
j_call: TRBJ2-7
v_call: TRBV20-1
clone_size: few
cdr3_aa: CSAPSLPLTANYEQYF
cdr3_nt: TGCAGTGCACCTTCTCTCCCGTTGACAGCCAACTACGAGCAGTACTTC

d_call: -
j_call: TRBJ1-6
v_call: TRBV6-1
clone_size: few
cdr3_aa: CASNNREHHSPLHF
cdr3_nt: TGTGCCAGCAATAACAGGGAACACCATTCACCCCTCCACTTT

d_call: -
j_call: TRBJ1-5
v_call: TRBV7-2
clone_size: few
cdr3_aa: CASSLTGSKNQPQHF
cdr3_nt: TGTGCCAGCAGCCTGACAGGATCGAAAAATCAGCCCCAGCATTTT

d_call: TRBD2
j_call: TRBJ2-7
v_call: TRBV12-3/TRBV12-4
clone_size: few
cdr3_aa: CASSKRLAGAYEQYF
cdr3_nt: TGTGCCAGCAGTAAAAGACTAGCGGGCGCCTACGAGCAGTACTTC

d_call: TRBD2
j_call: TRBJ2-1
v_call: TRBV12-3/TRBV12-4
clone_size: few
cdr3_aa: CASTHSGRNNEQFF
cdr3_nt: TGTGCCAGCACCCATAGCGGGAGAAACAATGAGCAGTTCTTC

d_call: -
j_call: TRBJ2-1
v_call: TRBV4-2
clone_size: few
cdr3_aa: CASSQDLAKPKEQFF
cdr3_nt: TGTGCCAGCAGCCAAGATCTGGCTAAACCCAAGGAGCAGTTCTTC

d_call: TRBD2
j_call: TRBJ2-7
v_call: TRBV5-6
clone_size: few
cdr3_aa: CASSFLSGTSGFEQYF
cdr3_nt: TGTGCCAGCAGCTTTCTCTCCGGGACTAGCGGGTTCGAGCAGTACTTC

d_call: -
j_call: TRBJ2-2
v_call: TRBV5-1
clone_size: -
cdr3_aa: CASSPGRMGTGELFF
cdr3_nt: TGCGCCAGCAGCCCGGGACGGATGGGGACCGGGGAGCTGTTTTTT

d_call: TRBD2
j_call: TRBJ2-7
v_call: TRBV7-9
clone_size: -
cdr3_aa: CASSFSRGGSNLYEQYF
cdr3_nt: TGTGCCAGCAGCTTCTCCCGGGGAGGGTCAAATCTCTACGAGCAGTACTTC

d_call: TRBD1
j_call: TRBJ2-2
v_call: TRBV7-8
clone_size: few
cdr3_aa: CASSPRTGGVEELFF
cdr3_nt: TGTGCCAGCAGCCCGAGGACAGGGGGGGTCGAGGAGCTGTTTTTT

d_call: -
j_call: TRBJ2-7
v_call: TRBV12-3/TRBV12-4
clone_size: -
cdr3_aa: CSSSSVLEQYF
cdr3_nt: TGTTCCAGCAGTTCGGTTCTCGAGCAGTACTTC

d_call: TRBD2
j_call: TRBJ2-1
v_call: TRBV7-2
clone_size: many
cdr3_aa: CASSLNAGGHNEQFF
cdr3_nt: TGTGCCAGCAGCTTGAACGCGGGGGGGCACAATGAGCAGTTCTTC

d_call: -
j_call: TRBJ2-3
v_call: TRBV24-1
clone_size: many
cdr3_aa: CATSDGKGSTDTQYF
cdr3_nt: TGTGCCACCAGTGATGGAAAGGGGAGCACAGATACGCAGTATTTT

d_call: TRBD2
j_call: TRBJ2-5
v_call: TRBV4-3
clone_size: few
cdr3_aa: CASSPRLAEYPETQYF
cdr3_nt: TGCGCCAGCAGCCCCCGACTAGCGGAATATCCAGAGACCCAGTACTTC

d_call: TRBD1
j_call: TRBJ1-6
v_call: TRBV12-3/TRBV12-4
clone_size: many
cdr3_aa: CASSLGGQGDSPLHF
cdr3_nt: TGTGCCAGCAGTTTAGGGGGACAGGGGGATTCACCCCTCCACTTT